The sequence of this T cell receptor beta chain was determined in a study of blood T cell repertoires in COVID-19. This clone has just a few counts. Trimming at V came to 4 bases and at J to 1 base, leaving 4 bases not matched to a gene. This CDR3 is built from 15 residues. CDR1 is SNHLY and CDR2 is FYNNEI in the germline V gene. The method was immunoSEQ multiplex PCR; TCRdb's version includes in-frame clones alone and lacks a portion of them. Of 410,000 or so clones in the sample, around 91% were seen once. The sample consisted of peripheral blood. The receptor was derived from a woman in her thirties or forties with COVID-19, enrolled during active disease. V and J are TRBV2 and TRBJ2-7; 10 bases map to TRBD2. The CDR3 here is CASSAGLAKSYEQYF. The CDR3 region has the DNA TGTGCCAGCAGTGCGGGACTAGCGAAGTCCTACGAGCAGTACTTC.